The present T cell receptor beta chain was sequenced within a study of neurological immune-mediated disorders. The table lists this clonotype with a few counts. What it binds is not known. Sequencing of 15-18 subjects in each run yielded over 180 million TCR-beta sequences. TCRdb re-called the 5' RACE reads through MiXCR, storing one row per CDR3 protein. The sample lists 78,000 or so distinct CDR3 sequences, 4.5% to 6.5% occurring once. Whole-study results and caveats: In multiple sclerosis patients, the repertoire cluster was unrelated to clinical or MRI findings.

The ends were cut back, 1 base at V and 4 bases at J, with 7 bases in the middle. The CDR3 sequence is 13 residues long. The germline CDR1 and CDR2 sequences are SGHRS and YFSETQ. From 2 million PBMCs stored at -80 C, the unsorted libraries were generated. The clonotype comes from a woman in her twenties or thirties with multiple sclerosis. The sequenced sample consisted of PBMCs. The V call is TRBV5-1, the J call TRBJ2-3; D is undetermined. The CDR3 sequence: CASSLFLADTQYF. The CDR3 nucleotides read TGCGCCAGCAGCTTGTTTCTCGCAGATACGCAGTATTTT.